This T cell receptor beta chain was recorded in a study of blood T cell repertoires in COVID-19. Study background: Some COVID-19 samples were acute and others convalescent; all came from the United States, Italy and Spain. T cells, B-cell-depleted T cells, or PBMCs provided the cDNA or gDNA that served as material.

Remarks on this clone: At one end, the junction sequence differs from germline, possibly due to a read error.

This CDR3 region has 15 residues. The germline V gene encodes CDR1 MNHNS and CDR2 SASEGT. Authors' processing steps: The assay estimated nucleated cells by amplifying reference gene primers. Profiled with immunoSEQ multiplex PCR; TCRdb holds only in-frame clones, not every one. D and trimming come from the DNA, and the V and J calls and clone size come from that table. This table has some 210,000 clones, approximately 91% appearing once. Sequencing was done on a sample of peripheral blood. This receptor was obtained from a man in his 60s who had recovered from COVID-19. The rearrangement joins TRBV6-1 to TRBJ1-6; 9 positions match TRBD1. This CDR3 reads CASREGTGLNSPLHF. As DNA, the CDR3 is TGTGCCAGCAGAGAAGGGACAGGGCTGAATTCACCCCTCCACTTT.